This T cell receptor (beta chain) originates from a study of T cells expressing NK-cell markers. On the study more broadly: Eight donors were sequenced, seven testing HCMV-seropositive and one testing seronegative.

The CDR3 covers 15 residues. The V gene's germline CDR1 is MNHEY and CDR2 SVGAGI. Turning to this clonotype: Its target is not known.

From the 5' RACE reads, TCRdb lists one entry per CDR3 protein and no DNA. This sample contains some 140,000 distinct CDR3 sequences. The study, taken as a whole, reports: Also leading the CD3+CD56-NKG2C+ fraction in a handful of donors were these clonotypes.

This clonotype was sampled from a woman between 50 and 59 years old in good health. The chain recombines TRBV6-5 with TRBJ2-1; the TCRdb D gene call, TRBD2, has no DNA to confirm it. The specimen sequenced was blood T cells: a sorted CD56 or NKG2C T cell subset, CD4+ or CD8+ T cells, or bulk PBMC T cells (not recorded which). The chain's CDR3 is CASRLGLSPRNAQFF.